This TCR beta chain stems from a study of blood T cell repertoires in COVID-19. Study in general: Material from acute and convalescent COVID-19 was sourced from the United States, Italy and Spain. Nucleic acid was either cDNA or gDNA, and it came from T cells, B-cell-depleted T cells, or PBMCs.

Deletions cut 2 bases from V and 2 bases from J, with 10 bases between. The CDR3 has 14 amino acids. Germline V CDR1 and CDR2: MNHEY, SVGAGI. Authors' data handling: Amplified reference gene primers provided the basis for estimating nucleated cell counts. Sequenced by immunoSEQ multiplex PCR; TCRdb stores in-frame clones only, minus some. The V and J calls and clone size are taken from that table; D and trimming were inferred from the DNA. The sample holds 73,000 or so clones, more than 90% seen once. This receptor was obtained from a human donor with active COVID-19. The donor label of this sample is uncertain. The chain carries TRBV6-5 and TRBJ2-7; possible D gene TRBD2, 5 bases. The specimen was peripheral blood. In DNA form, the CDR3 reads TGTGCCAGCAGTTACAGTCCGGGAACCTACGAGCAGTACTTC. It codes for CASSYSPGTYEQYF.